Below are 26 T cell receptor beta chains sequenced from a single sample in a study of PD-1 blockade in mismatch repair-deficient tumors. Profiled with immunoSEQ multiplex PCR; TCRdb holds only in-frame clones, not every one. The repertoire holds about 84,000 clones, with over 70% as singletons. Sample: peripheral blood, taken 12 weeks after starting pembrolizumab. These receptors were obtained from an adult with mismatch repair-deficient cancer.

V usage is TRBV27 and J usage is TRBJ2-3; 9 bases are shared with TRBD1. With V trimmed by 5 bases and J by 4 bases, 10 bases remained unmatched. Germline-derived CDR1 and CDR2 are MNHEY and SMNVEV (reference sequence). This CDR3 contains 16 residues. The CDR3 region has the DNA TGTGCCAGCAGTAGCGGGACAGGGTGGTCGGCAGATACGCAGTATTTT. Translation: CASSSGTGWSADTQYF.

This clone was counted a single time. The chain links TRBV29-1 to TRBJ2-1, with D uncertain. The ends were cut back, 3 bases at V and 11 bases at J, with 8 bases in the middle. The CDR3 has 10 residues. CDR1 and CDR2 (germline): SQVTM, ANQGSEA. CDR3 loop: CSVETVKQFF. In DNA form, the CDR3 reads TGCAGCGTTGAGACTGTAAAGCAGTTCTTC.

The chain joins TRBV7-9 to TRBJ2-5; 9 nucleotides agree with TRBD1. Germline trimming cut 5 bases from V and 5 bases from J; bases unmatched to any gene: 9. Per germline, CDR1 SEHNR and CDR2 FQNEAQ (reference sequence). The CDR3 spans 15 residues. CDR3: CASSTGTGLGETQYF. The CDR3, as DNA: TGTGCCAGCAGCACAGGGACAGGGTTAGGGGAGACCCAGTACTTC.

The chain has TRBV9 and TRBJ2-3; no reliable D call. Germline CDR1 is SGDLS and CDR2 is YYNGEE. The V gene lost 0 bases and the J gene lost 8 bases, with 16 bases spanning the gap. The CDR3 sequence is 15 residues long. This chain's CDR3 is CASSVDGVFGRTQYF. For the CDR3, the DNA is TGTGCCAGCAGCGTAGACGGAGTGTTCGGGCGTACGCAGTATTTT.

This chain links TRBV5-1 with TRBJ1-3, with 7 bases aligning to TRBD1. CDR3 length equals 14 residues. The V gene end was trimmed by 5 bases and the J gene end by 2 bases; junction bases not matched to a gene: 4. CDR1 and CDR2 from the germline V gene are SGHRS and YFSETQ. The CDR3, as DNA: TGCGCCAGCAGTTCAGGGGGAACTGGAAACACCATATATTTT. As protein: CASSSGGTGNTIYF.

In the case of this clone: This specimen includes other DNA sequences encoding the same CDR3. The chain couples TRBV19 to TRBJ2-5; 10 bases line up with TRBD2. Germline V gives CDR1 LNHDA, CDR2 SQIVND (reference sequence). Trimming at V came to 4 bases and at J to 2 bases, leaving 4 bases not matched to a gene. This CDR3 spans 15 amino acids. The CDR3 DNA follows: TGTGCCAGTAGTAGCCTGGGACTAGCGCAAGAGACCCAGTACTTC. It codes for CASSSLGLAQETQYF.

Only a few counts were recorded for this clone. The genes are TRBV5-5 and TRBJ2-1; TRBD2 matches at 10 bases. Losses at the gene ends were 3 bases for V and 2 bases for J; bases not matched to a gene: 8. Germline V CDR1 and CDR2: SGHKS, YYEKEE (reference sequence). The CDR3 runs 17 residues. CDR3 residues: CASSWRAGGLTYNEQFF. The CDR3 DNA follows: TGTGCCAGCAGCTGGCGAGCGGGAGGGTTAACCTACAATGAGCAGTTCTTC.

The chain links TRBV27 to TRBJ1-5; 9 positions agree with TRBD1. The germline CDR1 and CDR2 sequences are MNHEY and SMNVEV (reference sequence). The CDR3 has 13 residues. J lost 7 bases, V lost 5 bases, and 3 bases had no gene match. The DNA for the CDR3 is TGTGCCAGCAGTGGTGACAGGGGGCAGCCCCAGCATTTT. It is translated as CASSGDRGQPQHF.

The chain carries TRBV6-6 and TRBJ2-7, with a possible D match to TRBD2 (5 bases). Germline values: CDR1 MNHNY, CDR2 SVGAGI (reference sequence). The CDR3 has 13 residues. With 7 bases removed from V and 0 bases from J, the gap between germline ends came to 10 bases. The CDR3 protein is CASKRPSSYEQYF. In DNA form, the CDR3 reads TGTGCCAGCAAGCGGCCCAGCTCCTACGAGCAGTACTTC.

V and J are TRBV5-4 and TRBJ2-2; perhaps TRBD1 as D (6 bases). The V end was cut by 3 bases, the J end by 1 base, with 7 bases between. The CDR3 has 14 residues. CDR1 is SGHNT, CDR2 YYREEE, per germline (reference sequence). CDR3 DNA: TGTGCCAGCAGCTCGGGACAGAACACCGGGGAGCTGTTTTTT. It codes for CASSSGQNTGELFF.

The chain employs TRBV5-1 and TRBJ2-5, with 15 bases matching TRBD2. The germline gives CDR1 SGHRS, CDR2 YFSETQ. The CDR3 is 15 residues long. J gave up 5 bases and V 5 bases, and 4 bases lay outside the gene matches. The CDR3 sequence is CASRWTSGRAETQYF. The CDR3 DNA sequence: TGCGCCAGCAGATGGACTAGCGGGAGGGCTGAGACCCAGTACTTC. Full variable domain (missing parts from reference TRBV5-1 and TRBJ2-5): KAGVTQTPRYLIKTRGQQVTLSCSPISGHRSVSWYQQTPGQGLQFLFEYFSETQRNKGNFPGRFSGRQFSNSRSEMNVSTLELGDSALYLCASRWTSGRAETQYFGPGTRLLVL.

The chain couples TRBV7-2 to TRBJ2-7; D is ambiguous. From germline, CDR1 is SGHTA and CDR2 FQGNSA. The CDR3 covers 14 residues. V was pared by 1 base and J by 5 bases, with 12 bases between. In DNA form, the CDR3 reads TGTGCCAGCAGCTTAGGCGTAGGGAACCACGAGCAGTACTTC. This encodes CASSLGVGNHEQYF.

The rearrangement joins TRBV6-1 to TRBJ2-1, with D tentatively TRBD2 (5 bases). Germline CDR1 and CDR2: MNHNS and SASEGT. This CDR3 comprises 17 residues. The V and J ends lost 3 bases and 3 bases respectively, with 18 bases between them. The CDR3 spells CASSEDGLITFYNEQFF. CDR3 DNA: TGTGCCAGCAGTGAGGATGGACTGATAACCTTCTACAATGAGCAGTTCTTC.

The chain combines TRBV9 with TRBJ1-1; 12 bases match TRBD1. The CDR3 length is 16 residues. Germline CDR1 SGDLS, CDR2 YYNGEE. Unmatched junction bases numbered 5, after V lost 4 bases and J lost 1 base. CDR3 nucleotide sequence: TGTGCCAGCAGCACGGGACAGGGGGCCGGGAACACTGAAGCTTTCTTT. This gives the protein CASSTGQGAGNTEAFF.

The chain recombines TRBV6-1 with TRBJ2-1; 8 nucleotides align to TRBD1. This CDR3 spans 15 amino acids. Looked up from germline, CDR1 is MNHNS and CDR2 is SASEGT. V shed 8 bases, J shed 0 bases, and the junction held 6 bases outside the gene matches. CDR3 residues: CASGTGPSSYNEQFF. The DNA of the CDR3 is TGTGCCAGCGGGACAGGCCCGAGCTCCTACAATGAGCAGTTCTTC.

This clone appeared once. The rearrangement uses TRBV18 and TRBJ1-1; TRBD1 matches 10 bases. Germline V gene data show CDR1 as KGHSH and CDR2 as LQKENI. V dropped 4 bases and J dropped 4; count of bases not matched to a gene: 12. This CDR3 comprises 17 residues. The CDR3, as DNA: TGTGCCAGCTCACGGGACTTAGGCCGGGACAGGGGCACTGAAGCTTTCTTT. Translated: CASSRDLGRDRGTEAFF.

This chain links TRBV19 with TRBJ2-7; D is uncertain. Per the germline V gene, CDR1 is LNHDA and CDR2 is SQIVND (reference sequence). Trimming shortened V by 4 bases and J by 5 bases, and 18 bases separated the two germline ends. This CDR3 region has 15 residues. The CDR3 sequence: CASSKNRVPTDEQYF. CDR3 nucleotides: TGTGCCAGTAGTAAAAACCGGGTCCCCACGGACGAGCAGTACTTC.

The chain combines TRBV5-1 with TRBJ2-1, with D unresolved. V was clipped by 0 bases and J by 3 bases, with 1 base between them. This CDR3 spans 12 amino acids. CDR1 is SGHRS and CDR2 is YFSETQ in the germline V gene. CDR3 sequence: CASSLVYNEQFF. The CDR3 DNA reads TGCGCCAGCAGCTTGGTCTACAATGAGCAGTTCTTC. Together with reference TRBV5-1 and TRBJ2-1, the CDR3 gives the full variable domain: KAGVTQTPRYLIKTRGQQVTLSCSPISGHRSVSWYQQTPGQGLQFLFEYFSETQRNKGNFPGRFSGRQFSNSRSEMNVSTLELGDSALYLCASSLVYNEQFFGPGTRLTVL.

The rearrangement joins TRBV7-6 to TRBJ1-4; 7 bases are a match to TRBD1. Germline loops: CDR1 SGHVS, CDR2 FNYEAQ. The CDR3 is 14 amino acids. Losses at the gene ends were 0 bases for V and 10 bases for J; bases not matched to a gene: 5. CDR3 residues: CASSLAGGDGKLFF. DNA of the CDR3: TGTGCCAGCAGCTTAGCAGGGGGCGATGGAAAACTGTTTTTT.

This clone showed up just a few times. The chain recombines TRBV6-5 with TRBJ2-3; D may be TRBD2 (7 bases). The V end lost 4 bases, the J end lost 3 bases, and 14 bases lay between the germline ends. From germline, CDR1 is MNHEY and CDR2 SVGAGI. This CDR3 has 15 amino acids. CDR3: CASSSLGGGTDTQYF. In nucleotides, the CDR3 is TGTGCCAGCAGTTCTTTAGGGGGAGGGACAGATACGCAGTATTTT.

The chain couples TRBV7-3 to TRBJ1-2; no reliable D call. The CDR3 is made up of 15 amino acids. In germline, CDR1 is SGHTA, CDR2 FQGTGA. Trimming removed 2 bases from V and 6 bases from J, with 16 bases in between. The chain's CDR3 is CASSLGREAAHGYTF. CDR3 in DNA: TGTGCCAGCAGCTTAGGTAGGGAAGCGGCGCATGGCTACACCTTC. Variable domain in full (rest from reference TRBV7-3 and TRBJ1-2): GAGVSQTPSNKVTEKGKYVELRCDPISGHTALYWYRQSLGQGPEFLIYFQGTGAADDSGLPNDRFFAVRPEGSVSTLKIQRTERGDSAVYLCASSLGREAAHGYTFGSGTRLTVV.

The rearrangement links TRBV7-2 to TRBJ2-5; 7 bases match TRBD2. Germline V gene data show CDR1 as SGHTA and CDR2 as FQGNSA. Unmatched junction bases numbered 4, after V lost 8 bases and J lost 1 base. CDR3 length: 13 residues. CDR3 loop: CASGRDGQETQYF. CDR3 in DNA: TGTGCCAGCGGGAGGGACGGCCAAGAGACCCAGTACTTC.

This clone was seen a few times. This chain uses TRBV28 with TRBJ2-4; either TRBD1 or TRBD2 may fit D (5 bases each). There are 13 residues in the CDR3. Trimming removed 6 bases at V and 13 bases at J, with 19 bases between. Germline-derived CDR1 and CDR2 are MDHEN and SYDVKM. CDR3 protein: CASRSEGSPGQYF. The CDR3 nucleotides are TGTGCCAGCAGATCCGAGGGGTCTCCGGGACAGTACTTC.

CDR3 sequence (DNA): TGTGCCAGCAGCAACGAGCACAGGGCTGGGGCCAACGTCCTGACTTTC. Encoded protein: CASSNEHRAGANVLTF. The chain is built from TRBV7-2 and TRBJ2-6, with D perhaps matching TRBD1 (6 bases). CDR1 and CDR2 from the germline V gene are SGHTA and FQGNSA. Trimming removed 5 bases at V and 2 bases at J, with 13 bases between. The CDR3 covers 16 residues.

V is TRBV5-6 and J is TRBJ2-1, with TRBD2 matching over 10 bases. This CDR3 is 18 amino acids long. Germline CDR1 reads SGHDT; CDR2 reads YYEEEE. V lost 4 bases, J lost 3 bases, and 13 bases stayed unmatched. The CDR3: CASSLTTGTSAFYNEQFF. CDR3 in DNA: TGTGCCAGCAGCCTCACGACCGGGACTAGCGCCTTCTACAATGAGCAGTTCTTC.

The chain employs TRBV6-1 and TRBJ2-5, with TRBD1 matching over 8 bases. With V trimmed by 4 bases and J by 3 bases, 4 bases remained unmatched. The CDR3 loop spans 14 amino acids. Germline V gives CDR1 MNHNS, CDR2 SASEGT. CDR3 loop: CASSVDRGKETQYF. In nucleotides, the CDR3 is TGTGCCAGCAGTGTCGACAGGGGAAAAGAGACCCAGTACTTC.